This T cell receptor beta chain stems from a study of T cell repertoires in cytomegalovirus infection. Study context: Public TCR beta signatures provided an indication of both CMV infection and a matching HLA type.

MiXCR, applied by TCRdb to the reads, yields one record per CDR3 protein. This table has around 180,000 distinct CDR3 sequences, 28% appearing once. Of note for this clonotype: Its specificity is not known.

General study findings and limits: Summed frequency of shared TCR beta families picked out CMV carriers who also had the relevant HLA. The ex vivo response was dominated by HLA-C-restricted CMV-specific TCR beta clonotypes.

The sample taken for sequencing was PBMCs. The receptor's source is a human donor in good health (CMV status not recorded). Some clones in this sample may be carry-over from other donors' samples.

The CDR3 DNA follows: TGTGCCAGCAGCTGGAAGGGGGGGGGCGAAGCCGGGGAGCTGTTTTTT. It codes for CASSWKGGGEAGELFF. This chain links TRBV7-2 with TRBJ2-2, with D perhaps TRBD2 (7 bases). This CDR3 comprises 16 residues. V was pared by 4 bases and J by 6 bases, with 18 bases between. Germline lookup yields CDR1 SGHTA and CDR2 FQGNSA.